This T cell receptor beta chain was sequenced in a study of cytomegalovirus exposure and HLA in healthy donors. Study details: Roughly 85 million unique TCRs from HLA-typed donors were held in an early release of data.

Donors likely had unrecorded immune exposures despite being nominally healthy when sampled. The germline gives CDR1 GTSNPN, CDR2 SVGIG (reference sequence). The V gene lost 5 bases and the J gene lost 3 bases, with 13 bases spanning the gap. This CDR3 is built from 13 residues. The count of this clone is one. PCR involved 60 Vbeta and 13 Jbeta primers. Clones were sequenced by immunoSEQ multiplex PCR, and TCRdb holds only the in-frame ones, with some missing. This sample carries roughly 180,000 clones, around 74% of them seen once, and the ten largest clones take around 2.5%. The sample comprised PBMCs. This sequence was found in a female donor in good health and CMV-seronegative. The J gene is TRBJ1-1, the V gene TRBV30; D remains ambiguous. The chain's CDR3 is CAWEPGIYTEAFF. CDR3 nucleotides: TGTGCCTGGGAACCGGGGATATACACTGAAGCTTTCTTT.